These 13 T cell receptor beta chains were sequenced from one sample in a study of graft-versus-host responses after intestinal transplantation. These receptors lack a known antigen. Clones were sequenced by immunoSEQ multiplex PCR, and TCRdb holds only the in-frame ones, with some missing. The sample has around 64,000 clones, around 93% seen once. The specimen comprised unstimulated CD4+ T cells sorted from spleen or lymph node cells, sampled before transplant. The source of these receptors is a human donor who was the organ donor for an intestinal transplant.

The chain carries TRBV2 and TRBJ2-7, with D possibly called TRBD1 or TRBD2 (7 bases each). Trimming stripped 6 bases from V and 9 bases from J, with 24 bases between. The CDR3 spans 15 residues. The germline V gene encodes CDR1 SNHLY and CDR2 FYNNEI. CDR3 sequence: CASRGRDSPRPGQYF. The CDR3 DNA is TGTGCCAGCAGGGGGAGGGACAGCCCGAGGCCTGGGCAGTACTTC.

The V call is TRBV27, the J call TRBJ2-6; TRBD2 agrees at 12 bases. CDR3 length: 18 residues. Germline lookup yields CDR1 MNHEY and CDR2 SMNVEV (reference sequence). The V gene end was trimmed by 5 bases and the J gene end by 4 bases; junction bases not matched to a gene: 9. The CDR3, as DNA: TGTGCCAGCAGTCCCCGACTAGCGGGGGACGAGGGGGCCAACGTCCTGACTTTC. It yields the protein CASSPRLAGDEGANVLTF.

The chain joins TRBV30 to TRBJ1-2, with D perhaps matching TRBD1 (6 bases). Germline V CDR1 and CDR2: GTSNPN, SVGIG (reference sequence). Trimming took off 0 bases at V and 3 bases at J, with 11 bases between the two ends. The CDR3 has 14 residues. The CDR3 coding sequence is TGTGCCTGGAGTGTACGGGGGCGCTACTATGGCTACACCTTC. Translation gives CAWSVRGRYYGYTF.

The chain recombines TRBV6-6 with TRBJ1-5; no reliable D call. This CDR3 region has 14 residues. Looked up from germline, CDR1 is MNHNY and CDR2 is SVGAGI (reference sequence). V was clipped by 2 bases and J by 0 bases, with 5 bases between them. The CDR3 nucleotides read TGTGCCAGCAGTTACAGTCTTAGCAATCAGCCCCAGCATTTT. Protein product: CASSYSLSNQPQHF.

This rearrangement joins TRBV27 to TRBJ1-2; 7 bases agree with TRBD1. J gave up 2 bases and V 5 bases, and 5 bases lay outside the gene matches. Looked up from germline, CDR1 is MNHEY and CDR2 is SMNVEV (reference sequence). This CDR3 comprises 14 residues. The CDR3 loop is CASSRQGLNYGYTF. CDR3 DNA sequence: TGTGCCAGCAGTCGACAGGGACTAAACTATGGCTACACCTTC.

As DNA, the CDR3 is TGCAGCGTGGGGATGGGAACAGGGAACTATGGCTACACCTTC. It is translated as CSVGMGTGNYGYTF. This chain uses TRBV29-1 with TRBJ1-2; the D gene is possibly TRBD1 (6 bases). This CDR3 has 14 residues. Germline assignment: CDR1 SQVTM and CDR2 ANQGSEA. V was cut by 6 bases and J by 2 bases, with 16 bases left in between. The whole variable domain, filled in from reference TRBV29-1 and TRBJ1-2, reads SAVISQKPSRDICQRGTSLTIQCQVDSQVTMMFWYRQQPGQSLTLIATANQGSEATYESGFVIDKFPISRPNLTFSTLTVSNMSPEDSSIYLCSVGMGTGNYGYTFGSGTRLTVV.

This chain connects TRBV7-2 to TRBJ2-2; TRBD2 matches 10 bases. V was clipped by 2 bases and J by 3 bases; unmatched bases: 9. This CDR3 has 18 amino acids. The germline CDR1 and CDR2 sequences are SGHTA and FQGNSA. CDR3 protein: CASSLRASGGRDTGELFF. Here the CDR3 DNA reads TGTGCCAGCAGCTTAAGGGCTAGCGGGGGCCGGGACACCGGGGAGCTGTTTTTT.

DNA for the CDR3: TGTGCCAGCACTCCGCGGGATACCGGGGAGCTGTTTTTT. Its translation is CASTPRDTGELFF. The rearrangement joins TRBV6-5 to TRBJ2-2; TRBD2 might be the D (6 bases). The V and J ends lost 7 bases and 5 bases respectively, with 11 bases between them. This CDR3 spans 13 amino acids. Germline V lookup: CDR1 MNHEY, CDR2 SVGAGI.

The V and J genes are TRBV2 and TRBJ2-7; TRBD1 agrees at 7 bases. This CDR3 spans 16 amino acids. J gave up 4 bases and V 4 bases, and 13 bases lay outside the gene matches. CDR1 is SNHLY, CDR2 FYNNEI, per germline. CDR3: CASSAPRGQIVYEQYF. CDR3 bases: TGTGCCAGCAGTGCTCCTAGGGGGCAAATAGTTTACGAGCAGTACTTC. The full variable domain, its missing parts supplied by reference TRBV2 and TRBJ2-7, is EPEVTQTPSHQVTQMGQEVILRCVPISNHLYFYWYRQILGQKVEFLVSFYNNEISEKSEIFDDQFSVERPDGSNFTLKIRSTKLEDSAMYFCASSAPRGQIVYEQYFGPGTRLTVT.

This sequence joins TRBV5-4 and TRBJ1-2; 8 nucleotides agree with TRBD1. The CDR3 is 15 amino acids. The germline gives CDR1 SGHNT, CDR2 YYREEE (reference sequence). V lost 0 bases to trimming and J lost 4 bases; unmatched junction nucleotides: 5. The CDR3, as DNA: TGTGCCAGCAGCTTGGTGGACAGGGCCCTCTATGGCTACACCTTC. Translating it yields CASSLVDRALYGYTF.

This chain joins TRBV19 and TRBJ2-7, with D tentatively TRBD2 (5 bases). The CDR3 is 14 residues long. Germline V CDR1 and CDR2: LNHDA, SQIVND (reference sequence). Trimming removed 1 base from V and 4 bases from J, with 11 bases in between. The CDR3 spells CASSIGERAYEQYF. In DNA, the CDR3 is TGTGCCAGTAGTATAGGGGAGAGGGCTTACGAGCAGTACTTC.

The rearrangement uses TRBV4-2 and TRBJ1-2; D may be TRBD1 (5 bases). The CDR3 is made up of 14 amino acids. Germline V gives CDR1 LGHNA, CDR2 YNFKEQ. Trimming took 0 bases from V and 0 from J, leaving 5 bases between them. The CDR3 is CASSQETANYGYTF. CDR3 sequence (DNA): TGTGCCAGCAGCCAAGAGACAGCTAACTATGGCTACACCTTC.

CDR3 DNA sequence: TGCGCCAGCAGTCAAGAATCGCCCGGGACAGGGGCCCACGAGCAGTACTTC. Translation: CASSQESPGTGAHEQYF. J is TRBJ2-7 and V is TRBV23-1; 10 bases are a match to TRBD1. TRBV23-1 is an open reading frame whose function is uncertain. The CDR3 length is 17 residues. V was pared by 2 bases and J by 5 bases, with 12 bases of the junction left unmatched.